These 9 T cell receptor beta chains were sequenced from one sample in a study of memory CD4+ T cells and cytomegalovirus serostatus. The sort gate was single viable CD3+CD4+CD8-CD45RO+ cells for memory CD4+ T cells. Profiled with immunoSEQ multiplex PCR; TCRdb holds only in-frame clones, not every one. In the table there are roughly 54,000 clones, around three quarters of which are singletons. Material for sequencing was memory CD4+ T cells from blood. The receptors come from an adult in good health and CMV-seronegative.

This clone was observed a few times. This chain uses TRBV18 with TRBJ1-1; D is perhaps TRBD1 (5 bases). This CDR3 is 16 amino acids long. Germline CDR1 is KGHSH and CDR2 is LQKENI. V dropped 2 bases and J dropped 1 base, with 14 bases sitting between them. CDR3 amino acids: CASSPSRAGTNTEAFF. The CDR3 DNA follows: TGTGCCAGCTCACCATCCAGGGCGGGAACGAACACTGAAGCTTTCTTT.

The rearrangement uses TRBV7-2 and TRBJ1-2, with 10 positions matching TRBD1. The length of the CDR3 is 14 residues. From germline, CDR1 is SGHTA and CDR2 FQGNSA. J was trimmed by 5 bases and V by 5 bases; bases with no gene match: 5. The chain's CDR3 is CASSLPGQGYGYTF. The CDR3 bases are TGTGCCAGCAGCCTTCCGGGACAGGGGTATGGCTACACCTTC.

CDR3 residues: CASSQESYLEQYF. In DNA form, the CDR3 reads TGCGCCAGCAGCCAAGAATCTTATCTAGAGCAGTACTTC. The gene calls are TRBV4-1 and TRBJ2-7; D unresolved. Deletions cut 0 bases from V and 7 bases from J, with 10 bases between. Germline CDR1 MGHRA, CDR2 YSYEKL. CDR3 length: 13 residues.

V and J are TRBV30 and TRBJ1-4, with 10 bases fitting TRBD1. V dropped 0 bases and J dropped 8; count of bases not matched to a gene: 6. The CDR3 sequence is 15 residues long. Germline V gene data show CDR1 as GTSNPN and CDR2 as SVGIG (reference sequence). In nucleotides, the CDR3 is TGTGCCTGGAGTGTGACAGGGGGCCGTCGGGAAAAACTGTTTTTT. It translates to CAWSVTGGRREKLFF. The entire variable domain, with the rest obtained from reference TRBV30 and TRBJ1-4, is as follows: SQTIHQWPATLVQPVGSPLSLECTVEGTSNPNLYWYRQAAGRGLQLLFYSVGIGQISSEVPQNLSASRPQDRQFILSSKKLLLSDSGFYLCAWSVTGGRREKLFFGSGTQLSVL.

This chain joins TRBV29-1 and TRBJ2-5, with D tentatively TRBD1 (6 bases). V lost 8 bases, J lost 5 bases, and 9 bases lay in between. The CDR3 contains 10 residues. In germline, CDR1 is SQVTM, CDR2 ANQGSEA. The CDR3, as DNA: TGCAGCCTTGGGGGCGAGACCCAGTACTTC. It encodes CSLGGETQYF.

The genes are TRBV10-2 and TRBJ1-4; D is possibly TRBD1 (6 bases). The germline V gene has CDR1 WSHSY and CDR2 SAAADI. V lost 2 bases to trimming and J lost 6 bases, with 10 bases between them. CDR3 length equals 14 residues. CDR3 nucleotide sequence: TGCGCCAGCAGTGAGACCGGGGGCGATGAAAAACTGTTTTTT. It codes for CASSETGGDEKLFF.

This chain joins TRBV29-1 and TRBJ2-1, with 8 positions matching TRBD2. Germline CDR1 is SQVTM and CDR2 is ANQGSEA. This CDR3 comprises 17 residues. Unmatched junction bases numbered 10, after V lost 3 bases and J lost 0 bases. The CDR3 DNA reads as TGCAGCGTTGAGGGGCCCGGACTAGCCAACTCCTACAATGAGCAGTTCTTC. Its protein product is CSVEGPGLANSYNEQFF.

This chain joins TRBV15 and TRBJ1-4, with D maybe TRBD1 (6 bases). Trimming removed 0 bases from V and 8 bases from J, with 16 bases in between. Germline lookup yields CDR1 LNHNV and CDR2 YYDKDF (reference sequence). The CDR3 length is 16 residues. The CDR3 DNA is TGTGCCACCAGCAGAGACCCGGTGGGGGGCGGCGAAAAACTGTTTTTT. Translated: CATSRDPVGGGEKLFF.

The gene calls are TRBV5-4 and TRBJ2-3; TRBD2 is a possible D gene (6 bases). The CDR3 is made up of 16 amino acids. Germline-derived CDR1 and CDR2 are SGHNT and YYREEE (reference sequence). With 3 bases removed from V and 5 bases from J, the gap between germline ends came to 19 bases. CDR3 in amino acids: CASSSWTHDGGDTQYF. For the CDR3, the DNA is TGTGCCAGCAGCTCCTGGACTCACGACGGGGGAGATACGCAGTATTTT.